A selection of T cell receptor beta chains follows, all from one sample in a study of identical twins. Using its own MiXCR run on the 5' RACE reads, TCRdb lists one record per CDR3 protein. The data hold approximately 500,000 distinct CDR3 sequences, with approximately 25% observed a single time. These data also featured in a second study, about T cells expressing NK-cell markers.

Sequenced material: CD4+ T cells sorted from blood. These receptors came from a woman aged 18-29 years in good health. The CDR3 runs from the conserved cysteine through the conserved F or W. A D gene is named only where the DNA matches it firmly.

D gene,J gene,V gene,CDR3 protein
NA,TRBJ1-1,TRBV29-1,CSGGGGTNTEAFF
TRBD1,TRBJ1-2,TRBV20-1,CSVRQGAYGYTF
NA,TRBJ1-1,TRBV6-5,CASSYSLSTEAFF
TRBD2,TRBJ2-3,TRBV11-3,CASSLGGLAGAGDTQYF
TRBD2,TRBJ2-7,TRBV9,CASSEGLAGTYEQYF
NA,TRBJ1-2,TRBV6-1,CASLSLGHRPGNYGYTF
NA,TRBJ2-1,TRBV20-1,CSARGLTNEQFF
NA,TRBJ2-3,TRBV6-5,CASSYRGWDTDTQYF
NA,TRBJ2-1,TRBV20-1,CSAPDYRTDEQFF
NA,TRBJ2-3,TRBV7-9,CASSLRPTDTQYF
TRBD2,TRBJ2-4,TRBV20-1,CSAPRWSGGTLAKNIQYF
TRBD2,TRBJ2-7,TRBV11-2,CASSTGPSGGPYEQYF
NA,TRBJ2-7,TRBV5-1,CASSGPGRRYEQYF
NA,TRBJ1-2,TRBV10-3,CAISGELGNRNYGYTF
NA,TRBJ1-1,TRBV12-3/TRBV12-4,CASSVGVRAFF
NA,TRBJ1-1,TRBV7-6,CASSLDSFTEAFF
NA,TRBJ2-7,TRBV29-1,CSVDPGSSEQYF
NA,TRBJ2-1,TRBV6-2/TRBV6-3,CASSYRVGEQFF
NA,TRBJ1-2,TRBV5-1,CASSLEPFNFYGYTF
TRBD2,TRBJ2-3,TRBV29-1,CSVPVGLAGGDSQYF
NA,TRBJ2-7,TRBV29-1,CSVSAGSSYEQYF
NA,TRBJ2-2,TRBV5-1,CASSFGQTGELFF
NA,TRBJ1-1,TRBV7-3,CASSPRGAGSTEAFF
NA,TRBJ1-1,TRBV12-3/TRBV12-4,CASSKQGSGTEAFF
NA,TRBJ1-1,TRBV20-1,CSATLRRDTEAFF
NA,TRBJ1-6,TRBV10-3,CAIGRGNSPLHF
NA,TRBJ2-1,TRBV5-1,CASSLGGGTDSNEQFF